This T cell receptor beta chain is drawn from a study of blood T cell repertoires in COVID-19. Across the study: Italy, Spain and the United States were the sources of the convalescent and acute COVID-19 samples. PBMCs, B-cell-depleted T cells, or T cells were the source of the cDNA or gDNA that made up the material.

Germline values: CDR1 SEHNR, CDR2 FQNEAQ (reference sequence). There are 15 residues in the CDR3. With 2 bases removed from V and 2 bases from J, the gap between germline ends came to 13 bases. Patients from Seattle were sampled longitudinally, starting during active infection. Per the authors' pipeline: Amplification with reference gene primers provided the estimates of nucleated cell counts. The assay was immunoSEQ multiplex PCR, and TCRdb's table has in-frame clones only and misses some. From that table come the V and J calls and clone size; the DNA was used to work out D and trimming. The sample comprises 150,000 to 200,000 clones, 75% to 85% of which are singletons, and roughly an eighth rests with the top ten.

The sample consisted of peripheral blood. This clonotype was obtained from a woman older than 75 with COVID-19, enrolled during active disease. The chain carries TRBV7-9 and TRBJ2-7; tentative D call: TRBD1 (5 bases). Here the CDR3 reads CASSLTGARAYEQYF. CDR3 nucleotides: TGTGCCAGCAGCTTAACTGGGGCACGTGCCTACGAGCAGTACTTC.